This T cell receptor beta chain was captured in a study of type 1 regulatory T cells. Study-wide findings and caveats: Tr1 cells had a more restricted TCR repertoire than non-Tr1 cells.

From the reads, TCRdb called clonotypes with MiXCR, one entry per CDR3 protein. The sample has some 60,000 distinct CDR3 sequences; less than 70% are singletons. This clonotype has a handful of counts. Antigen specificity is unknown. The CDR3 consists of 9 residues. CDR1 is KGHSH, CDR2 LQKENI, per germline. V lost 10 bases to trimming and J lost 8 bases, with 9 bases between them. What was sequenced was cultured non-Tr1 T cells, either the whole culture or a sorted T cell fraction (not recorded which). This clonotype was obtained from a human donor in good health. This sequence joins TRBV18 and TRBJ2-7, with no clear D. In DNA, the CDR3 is TGTGCCACCCACGGGCAGCAGTACTTC. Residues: CATHGQQYF.